Listed below are T cell receptor beta chains from one sample, sequenced in a study of blood T cell repertoires in COVID-19. This table comes from immunoSEQ multiplex PCR, and its TCRdb copy is limited to in-frame clones, with some not included. The profile shows 80,000 to 100,000 clones, around three quarters of them singletons. The sequencing input was peripheral blood. The receptors originated from a man aged 50-59 years who had recovered from COVID-19. CDR3s include the opening cysteine and the closing phenylalanine or tryptophan. D genes are given only for firm matches. Clone size, where shown, is once, few, many, or a class for clones that have expanded.

TGTGCCAGCAGCTCAGCAGCGCGGGGGGGCTACAATGAGCAGTTCTTC CASSSAARGGYNEQFF TRBD2 - TRBJ2-1 TRBV7-6
TGTGCCACCAACCCGACTAGCGGGAGTTCCTACGAGCAGTACTTC CATNPTSGSSYEQYF TRBD2 - TRBJ2-7 TRBV10-3
TGTGCCAGCAGGGAGGACAGAGGTAACTATGGCTACACCTTC CASREDRGNYGYTF - - TRBJ1-2 TRBV6-5
TGCGCCAGCAGCAGTACAGGGTTTCCCGAGCAGTACTTC CASSSTGFPEQYF - - TRBJ2-7 TRBV5-1
TGTGCCACCAGCAGAGGACTTTTACAGGGGAGGGAGACCCAGTACTTC CATSRGLLQGRETQYF - - TRBJ2-5 TRBV15
TGTGCCAGTAGACCCATAACCGGGGGTTGGACTGAAGCTTTCTTT CASRPITGGWTEAFF - - TRBJ1-1 TRBV19
TGTGCCACCAGCCCGGTTCGGGAAAAACTGTTTTTT CATSPVREKLFF - - TRBJ1-4 TRBV15
TGTGCCAGCAGTCTGACAATGTTTAATTCACCCCTCCACTTT CASSLTMFNSPLHF - once TRBJ1-6 TRBV6-5
TGTGCCAGCAGACCGGGGGGGCTAGCGGGTATTCAGTTCTTC CASRPGGLAGIQFF TRBD2 - TRBJ2-1 TRBV7-2
TGTGCCAGCAGTTACTCGTCTATGAATGAGCAGTTCTTC CASSYSSMNEQFF - - TRBJ2-1 TRBV6-6
TGTGCCAGCAGCTTGTCTCCTACCCCTGGTACTGAAGCTTTCTTT CASSLSPTPGTEAFF - - TRBJ1-1 TRBV5-5
TGTGCCAGCAGCGTTGACAGGGGCCCGAACACTGAAGCTTTCTTT CASSVDRGPNTEAFF TRBD1 - TRBJ1-1 TRBV7-3
TGTGCCACCTCCGGGACAGACTATGGCTACACCTTC CATSGTDYGYTF TRBD1 - TRBJ1-2 TRBV2
TGTGCCAGCAGCTTAGTAAGAGTCTACAATGAGCAGTTCTTC CASSLVRVYNEQFF - - TRBJ2-1 TRBV7-8
TGTGCCAGCAGCCCCTCGGTAGGAAACACCATATATTTT CASSPSVGNTIYF - - TRBJ1-3 TRBV12-3/TRBV12-4
TGTGCCAGCACATCTTCGAGCAGGGATGAGCAGTTCTTC CASTSSSRDEQFF - - TRBJ2-1 TRBV2
TGTGCCAGCAGCTCCCGGGAAGGGTCCAACACCGGGGAGCTGTTTTTT CASSSREGSNTGELFF - - TRBJ2-2 TRBV7-9
TGTGCCACCAGTGATGGGCAGATTAATGAAAAACTGTTTTTT CATSDGQINEKLFF - - TRBJ1-4 TRBV24-1
TGTGCCAGCAGTCCGACAGGGAACGAGCAGTACTTC CASSPTGNEQYF TRBD1 - TRBJ2-7 TRBV12-3/TRBV12-4
TGTGACTCACGAAGTGGGACTAGCGGAAATACAGATACGCAGTATTTT CDSRSGTSGNTDTQYF TRBD2 - TRBJ2-3 TRBV2
TGTGCCAGCAGTCTACTGACTAGCATCCGCAATGAGCAGTTCTTC CASSLLTSIRNEQFF TRBD2 few TRBJ2-1 TRBV2
TGTGCCAGCAGCCAAAGCGGGGAGCGCGAGCAGTACTTC CASSQSGEREQYF TRBD2 - TRBJ2-7 TRBV7-9
TGTGCCAGCAACGACAGCCCTAACTATGGCTACACCTTC CASNDSPNYGYTF - - TRBJ1-2 TRBV5-6
TGTGCCAGCAGCTTAGCGGGGGGACAGTCTAACTCCTACGAGCAGTACTTC CASSLAGGQSNSYEQYF - - TRBJ2-7 TRBV7-8
TGTGCCAGCAAACCTGGACTAGCGCTTGGTGATAATGAGCAGTTCTTC CASKPGLALGDNEQFF TRBD2 - TRBJ2-1 TRBV19
TGTGCCAGCAGTTTACCCAGCGATAGGGACAGAAATGAAAAACTGTTTTTT CASSLPSDRDRNEKLFF TRBD1 once TRBJ1-4 TRBV27
TGCGCCAGCAGCTGGGACAGGGGATCGGCCGGGGAGCTGTTTTTT CASSWDRGSAGELFF TRBD1 once TRBJ2-2 TRBV5-1
TGTGCCAGTACCGAGAGGGCTTCCAATCAGCCCCAGCATTTT CASTERASNQPQHF - - TRBJ1-5 TRBV19
TGTGCCAGCAGCGTGTCCGGGAGGTCTAGCACAGATACGCAGTATTTT CASSVSGRSSTDTQYF TRBD2 - TRBJ2-3 TRBV9
TGTGCCAGCAGCCCCCTGGGGGGCGGGAGCAGTGGGAAGACCCAGTACTTC CASSPLGGGSSGKTQYF - - TRBJ2-5 TRBV5-4
TGTGCCAGCAGCTTAGTAGCGACCCTGGCCTCTGGAAACACCATATATTTT CASSLVATLASGNTIYF - - TRBJ1-3 TRBV11-2
TGTGCCAGCAGTGAAGGAGGTCAGGGGGCCGGTGGCTACACCTTC CASSEGGQGAGGYTF TRBD1 - TRBJ1-2 TRBV6-1
TGTGCCAGCAGGCTACAGGGGTCCTATGGCTACACCTTC CASRLQGSYGYTF TRBD1 - TRBJ1-2 TRBV27
TGTGCCAGCAGTTCGGTGGACACTCTCTCTGGAAACACCATATATTTT CASSSVDTLSGNTIYF - - TRBJ1-3 TRBV28
TGTGCCAGCTCACCACGGAACGGGGTCAGCGAAGCTTTCTTT CASSPRNGVSEAFF - - TRBJ1-1 TRBV18
TGTGCCAGTAGTCCGTACAGGGATTCACCCCTCCACTTT CASSPYRDSPLHF - - TRBJ1-6 TRBV19
TGTGCCAGCACCTTCACAGCTATGTCCGGGGAGCTGTTTTTT CASTFTAMSGELFF - - TRBJ2-2 TRBV2
TGTGCCAGCACCCAGGGTTCCGGGACAGGGCATGGCTACACCTTC CASTQGSGTGHGYTF TRBD1 - TRBJ1-2 TRBV7-2
TGTGCCAGCAGCGCCACTAGCGGGAGGGCGCAGGTCCGAGATACGCAGTATTTT CASSATSGRAQVRDTQYF TRBD2 - TRBJ2-3 TRBV9
TGTGCCAGCAGCTACACTAGCGGGAGTTTTGCAGATACGCAGTATTTT CASSYTSGSFADTQYF TRBD2 - TRBJ2-3 TRBV6-6
TGTGCCAGCAGCTCCAACAATGAGCAGTTCTTC CASSSNNEQFF - few TRBJ2-1 TRBV7-6
TGTGCCAGCAGCTGGCCCGGAGGCGGGACCTACGAGCAGTACTTC CASSWPGGGTYEQYF - few TRBJ2-7 TRBV7-9
TGTGCCTGGAGTTCCGACTTGAACACTGAAGCTTTCTTT CAWSSDLNTEAFF - - TRBJ1-1 TRBV30